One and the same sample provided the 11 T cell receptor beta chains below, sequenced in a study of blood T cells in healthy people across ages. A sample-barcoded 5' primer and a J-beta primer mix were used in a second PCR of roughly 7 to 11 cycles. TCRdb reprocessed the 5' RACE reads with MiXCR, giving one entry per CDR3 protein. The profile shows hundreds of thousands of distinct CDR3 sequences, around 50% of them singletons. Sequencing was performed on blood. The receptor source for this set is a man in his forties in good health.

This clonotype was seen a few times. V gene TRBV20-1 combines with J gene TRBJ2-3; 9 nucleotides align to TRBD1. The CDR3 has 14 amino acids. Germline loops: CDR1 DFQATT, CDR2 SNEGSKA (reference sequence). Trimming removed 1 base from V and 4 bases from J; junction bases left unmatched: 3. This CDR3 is CSARVTGGADTQYF. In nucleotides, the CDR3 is TGCAGTGCTAGAGTTACAGGGGGCGCAGATACGCAGTATTTT.

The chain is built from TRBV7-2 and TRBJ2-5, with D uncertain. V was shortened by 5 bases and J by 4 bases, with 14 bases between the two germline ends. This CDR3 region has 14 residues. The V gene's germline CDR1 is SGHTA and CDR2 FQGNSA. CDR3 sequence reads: CASSTVGATETQYF. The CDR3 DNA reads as TGTGCCAGCAGCACCGTTGGTGCCACAGAGACCCAGTACTTC.

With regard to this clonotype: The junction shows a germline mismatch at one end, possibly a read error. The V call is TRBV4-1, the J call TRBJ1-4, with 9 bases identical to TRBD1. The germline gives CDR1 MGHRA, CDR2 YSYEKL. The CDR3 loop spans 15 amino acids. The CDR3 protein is CANSLTGTGYEKLFF. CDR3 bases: TGCGCCAACAGCCTAACCGGGACAGGGTACGAAAAACTGTTTTTT.

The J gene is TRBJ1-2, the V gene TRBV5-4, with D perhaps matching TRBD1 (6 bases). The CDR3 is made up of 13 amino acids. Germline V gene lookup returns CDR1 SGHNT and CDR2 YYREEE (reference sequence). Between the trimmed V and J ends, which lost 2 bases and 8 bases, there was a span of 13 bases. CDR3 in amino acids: CASSFGQWEGYTF. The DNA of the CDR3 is TGTGCCAGCAGCTTTGGACAGTGGGAGGGCTACACCTTC.

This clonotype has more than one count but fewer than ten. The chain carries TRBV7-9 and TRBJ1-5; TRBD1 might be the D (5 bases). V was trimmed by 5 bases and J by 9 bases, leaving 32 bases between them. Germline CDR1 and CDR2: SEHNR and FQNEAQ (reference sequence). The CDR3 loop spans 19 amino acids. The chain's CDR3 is CASSPFNVVQAGKSWPQHF. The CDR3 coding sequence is TGTGCCAGCAGCCCTTTTAACGTAGTACAGGCCGGTAAAAGTTGGCCCCAGCATTTT.

The CDR3 loop reads CASSFPFTIKPGLASRSEQFF. The CDR3 nucleotides are TGCGCCAGCAGCTTCCCCTTCACAATAAAGCCGGGACTAGCGTCTCGTAGTGAGCAGTTCTTC. The chain links TRBV5-1 to TRBJ2-1; TRBD2 matches 10 bases. The CDR3 covers 21 residues. Trimming removed 2 bases from V and 9 bases from J; junction bases left unmatched: 26. Per the germline V gene, CDR1 is SGHRS and CDR2 is YFSETQ.

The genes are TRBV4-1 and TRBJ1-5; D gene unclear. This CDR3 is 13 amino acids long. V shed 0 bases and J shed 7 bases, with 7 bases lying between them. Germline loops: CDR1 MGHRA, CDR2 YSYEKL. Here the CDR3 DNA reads TGCGCCAGCAGCCAAGACTTTTGGCAGCCCCAGCATTTT. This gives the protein CASSQDFWQPQHF.

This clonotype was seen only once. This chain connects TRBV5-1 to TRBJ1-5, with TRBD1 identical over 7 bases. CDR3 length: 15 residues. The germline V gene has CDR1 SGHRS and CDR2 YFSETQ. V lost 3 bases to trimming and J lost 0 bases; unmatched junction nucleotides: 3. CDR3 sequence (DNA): TGCGCCAGCAGCTCCGGGACAGATAGCAATCAGCCCCAGCATTTT. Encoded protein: CASSSGTDSNQPQHF.

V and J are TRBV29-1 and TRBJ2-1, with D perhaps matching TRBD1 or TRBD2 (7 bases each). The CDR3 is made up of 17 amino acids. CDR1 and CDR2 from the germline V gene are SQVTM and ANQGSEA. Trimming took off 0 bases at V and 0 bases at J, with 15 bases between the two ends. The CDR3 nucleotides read TGCAGCGTTGAAGATAGGGGGCGGGGGAGCTCCTACAATGAGCAGTTCTTC. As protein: CSVEDRGRGSSYNEQFF.

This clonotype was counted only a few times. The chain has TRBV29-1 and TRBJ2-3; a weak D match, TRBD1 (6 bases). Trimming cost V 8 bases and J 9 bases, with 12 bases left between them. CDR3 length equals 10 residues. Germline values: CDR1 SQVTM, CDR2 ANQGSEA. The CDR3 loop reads CSCTQGTQYF. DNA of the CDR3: TGCAGCTGTACCCAGGGGACGCAGTATTTT.

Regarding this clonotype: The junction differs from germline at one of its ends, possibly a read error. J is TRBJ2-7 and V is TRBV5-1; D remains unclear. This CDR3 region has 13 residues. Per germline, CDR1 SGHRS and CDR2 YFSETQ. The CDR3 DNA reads TGCGCCAGTAGCTCGCAGGTGGACTACGAGCAGTACTTC. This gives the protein CASSSQVDYEQYF.